This T cell receptor (beta chain) was captured in a study of regulatory T cells in long-lasting Graves disease. Whole-study findings and limits: Persistent disease was associated with favored TRBV28 usage and with favored use of TRBJ1-2 and TRBJ2-5.

Time point specified: newly diagnosed GD, antithyroid drugs for less than 3 months. Preparation of the TCR library used RNA extracted from PBMCs. To make TCR beta libraries, researchers used iRepertoire HTBI primers and Arm-PCR of CDR3 regions. MiXCR was run by TCRdb on the multiplex PCR reads, yielding one entry per CDR3 protein. The sample gives hundreds of thousands of distinct CDR3 sequences, about a sixth of which show up once; about 11% is in the top ten. With respect to this clonotype: Its antigen remains unidentified.

The V end lost 3 bases, the J end lost 2 bases, and 7 bases lay between the germline ends. CDR1 and CDR2 from the germline V gene are DFQATT and SNEGSKA (reference sequence). This CDR3 contains 12 residues. The same sample was also used in a study of T cells in Graves' hyperthyroidism and ophthalmopathy.

Specimen: peripheral blood mononuclear cells (PBMCs), collected at new diagnosis, from a patient treated with antithyroid drugs. The sequence came from a woman in her 30s with Graves disease. The chain employs TRBV20-1 and TRBJ1-2; no reliable D call. CDR3 coding DNA: TGCAGTGCTAGGGGTTACAACTATGGCTACACCTTC. Protein: CSARGYNYGYTF.